The T cell receptor (beta chain) described here comes from a study of shared clonotypes between healthy human individuals. Evenly divided among several immunoSEQ plates was the genomic DNA of each subset. As handled by the study authors: Filtering differed since immunoSEQ provided only junctions, with no quality scores. Sequencing was performed with immunoSEQ multiplex PCR; in TCRdb, only in-frame clones are kept and a portion is missing. The DNA gave D and trimming, while V, J and clone size come from that table. The table lists around 2.5 million clones, approximately 94% of them singletons. Between the trimmed V and J ends, which lost 5 bases and 3 bases, there was a span of 11 bases. CDR1 MNHNS and CDR2 SASEGT come from the germline V gene. The CDR3 has 13 residues.

The source material was naive CD4+ T cells from PBMCs. The subset: CD45RA+ positively selected. The V call is TRBV6-1, the J call TRBJ2-7; D is ambiguous. This clonotype was sampled from a man in his late teens or twenties in good health. Some clones in this sample may be carry-over from other donors' samples. Here the CDR3 DNA reads TGTGCCAGCAGTAATCGCCTAGGCTACGAGCAGTACTTC. This codes for CASSNRLGYEQYF.